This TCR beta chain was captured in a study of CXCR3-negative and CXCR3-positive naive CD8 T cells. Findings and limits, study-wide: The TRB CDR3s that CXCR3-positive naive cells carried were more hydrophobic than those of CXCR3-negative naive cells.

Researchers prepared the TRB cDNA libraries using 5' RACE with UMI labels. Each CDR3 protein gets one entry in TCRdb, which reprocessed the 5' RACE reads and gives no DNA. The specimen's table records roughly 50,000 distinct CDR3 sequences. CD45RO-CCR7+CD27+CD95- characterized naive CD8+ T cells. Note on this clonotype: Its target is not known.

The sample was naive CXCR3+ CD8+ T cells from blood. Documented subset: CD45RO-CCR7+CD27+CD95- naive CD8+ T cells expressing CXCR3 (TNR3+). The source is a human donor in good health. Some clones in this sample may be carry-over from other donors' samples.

The CDR3: CASSEAQEQFF. J is TRBJ2-1 and V is TRBV2. The CDR3 covers 11 residues. Germline V gives CDR1 SNHLY, CDR2 FYNNEI. The whole variable domain, filled in from reference TRBV2 and TRBJ2-1, reads EPEVTQTPSHQVTQMGQEVILRCVPISNHLYFYWYRQILGQKVEFLVSFYNNEISEKSEIFDDQFSVERPDGSNFTLKIRSTKLEDSAMYFCASSEAQEQFFGPGTRLTVL.